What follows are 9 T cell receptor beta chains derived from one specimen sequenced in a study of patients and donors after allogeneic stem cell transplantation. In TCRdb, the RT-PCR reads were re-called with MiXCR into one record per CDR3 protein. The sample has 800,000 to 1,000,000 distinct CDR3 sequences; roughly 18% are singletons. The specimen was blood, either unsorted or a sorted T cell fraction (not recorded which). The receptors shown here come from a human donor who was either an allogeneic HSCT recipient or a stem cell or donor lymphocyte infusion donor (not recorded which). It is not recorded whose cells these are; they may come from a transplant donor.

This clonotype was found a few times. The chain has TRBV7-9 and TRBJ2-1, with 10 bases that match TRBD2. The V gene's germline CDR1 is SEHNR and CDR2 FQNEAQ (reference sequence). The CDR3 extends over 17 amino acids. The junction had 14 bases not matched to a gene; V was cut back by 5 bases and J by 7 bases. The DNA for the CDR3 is TGTGCCAGCAGCCGGCCCGCTCTAGCGGGAGTTGGGAATGAGCAGTTCTTC. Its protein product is CASSRPALAGVGNEQFF. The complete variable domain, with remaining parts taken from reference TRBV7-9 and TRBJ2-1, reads DTGVSQNPRHKITKRGQNVTFRCDPISEHNRLYWYRQTLGQGPEFLTYFQNEAQLEKSRLLSDRFSAERPKGSFSTLEIQRTEQGDSAMYLCASSRPALAGVGNEQFFGPGTRLTVL.

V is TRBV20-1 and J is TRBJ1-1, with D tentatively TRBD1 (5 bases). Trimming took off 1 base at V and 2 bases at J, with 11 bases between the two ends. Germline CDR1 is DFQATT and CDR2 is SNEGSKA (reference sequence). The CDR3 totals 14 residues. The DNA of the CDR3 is TGCAGTGCTAGAGTCGGGGGGACCAACACTGAAGCTTTCTTT. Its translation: CSARVGGTNTEAFF.

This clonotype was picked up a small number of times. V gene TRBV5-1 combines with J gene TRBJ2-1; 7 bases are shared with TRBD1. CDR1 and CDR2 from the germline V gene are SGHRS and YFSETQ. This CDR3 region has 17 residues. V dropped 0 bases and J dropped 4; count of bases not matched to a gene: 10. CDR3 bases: TGCGCCAGCAGCTTGGAAGGTGTGGGACAGACATACAATGAGCAGTTCTTC. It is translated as CASSLEGVGQTYNEQFF.

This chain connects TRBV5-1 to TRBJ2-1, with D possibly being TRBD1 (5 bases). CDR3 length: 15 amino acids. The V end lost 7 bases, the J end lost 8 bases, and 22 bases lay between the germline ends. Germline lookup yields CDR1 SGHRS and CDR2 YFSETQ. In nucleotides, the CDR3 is TGCGCCAGCTGTCAGGGCTTCGTTCTCTGGTATGAGCAGTTCTTC. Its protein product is CASCQGFVLWYEQFF.

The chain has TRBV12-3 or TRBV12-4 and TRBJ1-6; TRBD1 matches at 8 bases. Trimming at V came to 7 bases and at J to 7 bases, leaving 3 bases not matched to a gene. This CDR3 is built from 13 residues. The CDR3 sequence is CASNQGANSPLHF. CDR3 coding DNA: TGTGCCAGCAACCAGGGGGCCAATTCACCCCTCCACTTT.

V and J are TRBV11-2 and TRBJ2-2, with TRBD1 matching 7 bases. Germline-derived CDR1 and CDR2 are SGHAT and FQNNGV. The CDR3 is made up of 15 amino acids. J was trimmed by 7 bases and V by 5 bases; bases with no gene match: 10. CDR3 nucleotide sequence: TGTGCCAGCAGCCCCCCCAGGGGGTCGGGCGGGGAGCTGTTTTTT. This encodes CASSPPRGSGGELFF.

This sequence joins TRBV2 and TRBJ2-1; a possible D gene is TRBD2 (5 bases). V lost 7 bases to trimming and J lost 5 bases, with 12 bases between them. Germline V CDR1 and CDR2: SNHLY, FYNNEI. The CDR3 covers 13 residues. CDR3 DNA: TGTGCCAGCAAGGGAGTAGGTAACAATGAGCAGTTCTTC. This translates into CASKGVGNNEQFF.

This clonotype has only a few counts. The CDR3 coding sequence is TGTGCCAGCAGCGTAGCGGGGCAAGAGACCCAGTACTTC. Translated, it gives CASSVAGQETQYF. The J gene is TRBJ2-5, the V gene TRBV9, with D perhaps matching TRBD2 (5 bases). This CDR3 is 13 amino acids long. Deletions cut 0 bases from V and 2 bases from J, with 5 bases between. Per the germline V gene, CDR1 is SGDLS and CDR2 is YYNGEE. The variable domain in full, with the rest retrieved from reference TRBV9 and TRBJ2-5, is DSGVTQTPKHLITATGQRVTLRCSPRSGDLSVYWYQQSLDQGLQFLIQYYNGEERAKGNILERFSAQQFPDLHSELNLSSLELGDSALYFCASSVAGQETQYFGPGTRLLVL.

Here the CDR3 reads CASSQPGLAGSEQYF. The DNA of the CDR3 is TGTGCCAGCAGTCAACCGGGACTAGCGGGGTCCGAGCAGTACTTC. V usage is TRBV6-2 or TRBV6-3 and J usage is TRBJ2-7, with TRBD2 matching over 13 bases. J was trimmed by 6 bases and V by 5 bases; bases with no gene match: 7. Germline values: CDR1 MNHEY, CDR2 SVGEGT. This CDR3 contains 15 residues.